The 31 T cell receptor beta chains listed next were all sequenced from one sample in a study of cytomegalovirus exposure and HLA in healthy donors. The PCR contained 60 Vbeta and 13 Jbeta primers. Generated by immunoSEQ multiplex PCR, the TCRdb table keeps only in-frame clones and is missing some. The data hold about 88,000 clones, with over 80% observed a single time. Sequencing was performed on PBMCs. Receptors were obtained from a man between 18 and 35 years old in good health and CMV-seronegative.

The gene calls are TRBV10-3 and TRBJ2-7; 15 bases are a match to TRBD2. Germline V gene data show CDR1 as ENHRY and CDR2 as SYGVKD. After removal of 3 bases from V and 4 bases from J, the junction contained 1 base not matched to a gene. The CDR3 contains 15 residues. The CDR3 sequence: CAISEGTSGRYEQYF. CDR3 in DNA: TGTGCCATCAGTGAAGGGACTAGCGGGAGGTACGAGCAGTACTTC.

This chain links TRBV2 with TRBJ2-7; TRBD2 is a possible D gene (6 bases). CDR3 length: 15 amino acids. Germline CDR1 is SNHLY and CDR2 is FYNNEI. Trimming took off 7 bases at V and 0 bases at J, with 16 bases between the two ends. DNA for the CDR3: TGTGCCAGCACTGGGCGGCCTAGCGCCTCCTACGAGCAGTACTTC. Protein product: CASTGRPSASYEQYF.

This clone was seen just once. The rearrangement joins TRBV29-1 to TRBJ2-1; 10 nucleotides align to TRBD1. This CDR3 has 13 residues. CDR1 is SQVTM and CDR2 is ANQGSEA in the germline V gene. Trimming at V came to 7 bases and at J to 8 bases, leaving 8 bases not matched to a gene. DNA for the CDR3: TGCAGCGGTGAGCGGACAGGGGGTTATGAGCAGTTCTTC. Its protein product is CSGERTGGYEQFF.

This chain links TRBV5-1 with TRBJ2-1; 14 bases align to TRBD2. The CDR3 is made up of 18 amino acids. V lost 4 bases, J lost 7 bases, and 13 bases stayed unmatched. CDR1 SGHRS and CDR2 YFSETQ come from the germline V gene. The CDR3 coding sequence is TGCGCCAGCAGCCCGGGCCCCCTCGGGACTAGCGGGAGTAATGAGCAGTTCTTC. It encodes CASSPGPLGTSGSNEQFF.

The V gene is TRBV7-2, the J gene TRBJ1-5; TRBD1 matches at 8 bases. V lost 5 bases and J lost 4; bases outside the gene matches: 1. CDR3 length equals 13 residues. Germline CDR1 is SGHTA and CDR2 is FQGNSA. CDR3 amino acids: CASSRQGNQPQHF. The CDR3 DNA reads TGTGCCAGCAGCCGACAGGGGAATCAGCCCCAGCATTTT.

CDR3 in amino acids: CASSPRAGFSGYEQYF. CDR3 nucleotide sequence: TGCGCCAGCAGCCCAAGGGCGGGCTTTAGTGGGTACGAGCAGTACTTC. The rearrangement uses TRBV4-1 and TRBJ2-7; D may be TRBD2 (5 bases). Germline V gene lookup returns CDR1 MGHRA and CDR2 YSYEKL. The V end was cut by 4 bases, the J end by 4 bases, with 20 bases between. The CDR3 length is 16 residues.

This chain uses TRBV29-1 with TRBJ1-4; 10 bases match TRBD1. With V trimmed by 6 bases and J by 6 bases, 7 bases remained unmatched. The CDR3 consists of 14 residues. Germline V gene lookup returns CDR1 SQVTM and CDR2 ANQGSEA. The CDR3 sequence: CSVLGTGAYEKLFF. The CDR3 region has the DNA TGCAGCGTACTTGGGACAGGGGCGTATGAAAAACTGTTTTTT.

This chain joins TRBV5-6 and TRBJ2-5; D remains ambiguous. The J call may not be correct, given that the DNA end is closer to TRBJ2-7. From germline, CDR1 is SGHDT and CDR2 YYEEEE. The CDR3 length is 17 residues. Here the CDR3 DNA reads TGTGCCAGCAGCTTGAATCCGCCCCTCTCCTACTACTACGAGCAGTACTTC. Translating gives CASSLNPPLSYYYEQYF.

This clone was counted a single time. This chain uses TRBV11-2 with TRBJ2-3; 15 bases are shared with TRBD2. CDR1 is SGHAT, CDR2 FQNNGV, per germline. Trimming removed 5 bases from V and 6 bases from J; junction bases left unmatched: 12. The CDR3 runs 18 residues. In DNA, the CDR3 is TGTGCCAGCAGCCCGATCCGGACTAGCGGGAGGGCCTGGGATACGCAGTATTTT. The encoded protein is CASSPIRTSGRAWDTQYF.

This chain connects TRBV5-4 to TRBJ1-2, with a tentative D call TRBD1 (5 bases). V dropped 1 base and J dropped 8 bases, with 12 bases sitting between them. CDR1 is SGHNT and CDR2 is YYREEE in the germline V gene (reference sequence). The CDR3 loop spans 13 amino acids. In DNA form, the CDR3 reads TGTGCCAGCAGCTTGAAGGGGCCCTCGGGCTACACCTTC. It codes for CASSLKGPSGYTF.

V usage is TRBV27 and J usage is TRBJ2-7; a weak D match, TRBD2 (6 bases). Germline lookup yields CDR1 MNHEY and CDR2 SMNVEV (reference sequence). V was trimmed by 3 bases and J by 3 bases, leaving 9 bases between them. This CDR3 comprises 13 residues. CDR3 sequence (DNA): TGTGCCAGCAGTTTGGAGGGTCGCTACGAGCAGTACTTC. Translation: CASSLEGRYEQYF.

The CDR3 loop is CASRQGIATNEKLFF. The CDR3 DNA reads as TGTGCCAGCAGACAGGGGATTGCAACTAATGAAAAACTGTTTTTT. J is TRBJ1-4 and V is TRBV27, with 7 nucleotides matching TRBD1. Per germline, CDR1 MNHEY and CDR2 SMNVEV (reference sequence). The CDR3 runs to 15 residues. V dropped 6 bases and J dropped 0; count of bases not matched to a gene: 4.

The V call is TRBV9, the J call TRBJ1-4, with D unresolved. Trimming cost V 4 bases and J 10 bases, with 14 bases left between them. Germline CDR1 and CDR2: SGDLS and YYNGEE. The CDR3 extends over 13 amino acids. The CDR3 is CASSLGREGKLFF. The CDR3 nucleotides read TGTGCCAGCAGCCTTGGCCGCGAGGGAAAACTGTTTTTT. Together with reference TRBV9 and TRBJ1-4, the CDR3 gives the full variable domain: DSGVTQTPKHLITATGQRVTLRCSPRSGDLSVYWYQQSLDQGLQFLIQYYNGEERAKGNILERFSAQQFPDLHSELNLSSLELGDSALYFCASSLGREGKLFFGSGTQLSVL.

As regards this clone: A read error may produce the germline difference seen at one junction end. For the CDR3, the DNA is TGTGCCAGCAGAATGGGGACTCCGAAGAAGATTTTT. It yields the protein CASRMGTPKKIF. The rearrangement joins TRBV2 to TRBJ2-3, with D possibly matching TRBD2 (6 bases). The CDR3 is 12 residues long. Germline V gene lookup returns CDR1 SNHLY and CDR2 FYNNEI.

About this clone itself: A much larger clone differs by one base, so this may be a read error. The chain employs TRBV19 and TRBJ1-2; a weak D match, TRBD1 (5 bases). The CDR3 loop spans 12 amino acids. The germline V gene encodes CDR1 LNHDA and CDR2 SQIVND (reference sequence). CDR3 residues: CVSSIQGYGYTF. The CDR3 region has the DNA TGTGTCAGTAGTATCCAGGGATATGGCTACACCTTC.

This clone was found once. V usage is TRBV7-2 and J usage is TRBJ2-1; TRBD2 aligns across 9 bases. Germline CDR1 SGHTA, CDR2 FQGNSA. The CDR3 is 17 amino acids. The V and J ends lost 4 bases and 7 bases, in that order; junction bases with no gene match: 14. The CDR3 is CASSSVSGSLPLNEQFF. CDR3 nucleotide sequence: TGTGCCAGCAGCTCCGTTAGCGGGAGCCTTCCACTTAATGAGCAGTTCTTC.

As to this clone: The same CDR3 is also encoded by other DNA sequences in this sample. The chain couples TRBV5-1 to TRBJ2-7; 8 positions match TRBD1. The CDR3 has 14 residues. V lost 4 bases to trimming and J lost 3 bases; unmatched junction nucleotides: 6. Germline loops: CDR1 SGHRS, CDR2 YFSETQ. This chain's CDR3 is CASSTRQGNYEQYF. CDR3 DNA sequence: TGCGCCAGCAGCACTCGACAGGGGAACTACGAGCAGTACTTC.

The chain combines TRBV5-1 with TRBJ2-7; 10 bases are a match to TRBD2. The germline gives CDR1 SGHRS, CDR2 YFSETQ. Germline trimming cut 0 bases from V and 2 bases from J; bases unmatched to any gene: 2. This CDR3 has 15 amino acids. The CDR3 reads CASSLATSGAYEQYF. The CDR3 nucleotides are TGCGCCAGCAGCTTGGCTACTAGCGGGGCCTACGAGCAGTACTTC.

The chain is built from TRBV6-1 and TRBJ2-5, with no clear D. The J call may be wrong; the DNA end is better matched by TRBJ2-7. CDR3 length: 8 amino acids. Germline loops: CDR1 MNHNS, CDR2 SASEGT. CDR3 loop: CADYEQYF. The CDR3 nucleotides are TGTGCCGACTACGAGCAGTACTTC.

The chain has TRBV11-3 and TRBJ2-3; D is perhaps TRBD1 (6 bases). CDR1 and CDR2 (germline): SGHNT, YENEEA. The length of the CDR3 is 16 residues. Deletions cut 3 bases from V and 1 base from J, with 14 bases between. CDR3 sequence: CASSFGGGRGTDTQYF. The CDR3 DNA is TGTGCCAGCAGCTTCGGTGGGGGCCGGGGCACAGATACGCAGTATTTT.

V gene TRBV19 combines with J gene TRBJ1-2; no definite D call. The V end lost 5 bases, the J end lost 4 bases, and 11 bases lay between the germline ends. CDR3 size: 13 residues. Germline-derived CDR1 and CDR2 are LNHDA and SQIVND (reference sequence). The CDR3 sequence: CASSPQRSYGYTF. The CDR3 coding sequence is TGTGCCAGTAGTCCCCAGCGATCCTATGGCTACACCTTC.

The J gene is TRBJ2-3, the V gene TRBV7-2, with TRBD2 as a possible D gene (5 bases). Deletions cut 2 bases from V and 3 bases from J, with 12 bases between. From germline, CDR1 is SGHTA and CDR2 FQGNSA. The CDR3 totals 15 residues. In DNA form, the CDR3 reads TGTGCCAGCAGCTTAACCGGGCGGGTTACAGATACGCAGTATTTT. This translates into CASSLTGRVTDTQYF.

The CDR3 region has the DNA TGTGCCAGCTCACCACGACAGGTTATCTACGAGCAGTACTTC. It is translated as CASSPRQVIYEQYF. The rearrangement uses TRBV18 and TRBJ2-7; maybe TRBD1 (6 bases). This CDR3 is 14 amino acids long. V shed 1 base and J shed 3 bases, with 10 bases lying between them. CDR1 and CDR2 from the germline V gene are KGHSH and LQKENI. The full variable domain, in which reference TRBV18 and TRBJ2-7 provide the parts outside the CDR3, is NAGVMQNPRHLVRRRGQEARLRCSPMKGHSHVYWYRQLPEEGLKFMVYLQKENIIDESGMPKERFSAEFPKEGPSILRIQQVVRGDSAAYFCASSPRQVIYEQYFGPGTRLTVT.

The chain has TRBV27 and TRBJ2-7; TRBD1 matches at 7 bases. This CDR3 has 14 amino acids. V gave up 5 bases and J gave up 2 bases; unmatched junction bases: 6. Germline CDR1 and CDR2: MNHEY and SMNVEV (reference sequence). The CDR3 DNA follows: TGTGCCAGCAGTACCCGAGGACAGGCCTACGAGCAGTACTTC. This codes for CASSTRGQAYEQYF.

This clone was found once. The rearrangement joins TRBV7-6 to TRBJ2-7; 8 bases are a match to TRBD2. The CDR3 spans 14 residues. Trimming cost V 9 bases and J 2 bases; bases outside gene matches: 9. Germline CDR1 is SGHVS and CDR2 is FNYEAQ. The CDR3 loop is CARLAAWTTYEQYF. The DNA of the CDR3 is TGTGCCAGACTAGCGGCCTGGACCACCTACGAGCAGTACTTC.

The chain has TRBV28 and TRBJ1-1, with a tentative D call TRBD1 (6 bases). The germline gives CDR1 MDHEN, CDR2 SYDVKM. The V gene lost 5 bases and the J gene lost 10 bases, with 14 bases spanning the gap. The CDR3 sequence is 12 residues long. The CDR3, as DNA: TGTGCCAGCAGTCCCGCGGTAGGGGGAGCTTTCTTT. Translated: CASSPAVGGAFF. The complete variable domain, with remaining parts taken from reference TRBV28 and TRBJ1-1, reads DVKVTQSSRYLVKRTGEKVFLECVQDMDHENMFWYRQDPGLGLRLIYFSYDVKMKEKGDIPEGYSVSREKKERFSLILESASTNQTSMYLCASSPAVGGAFFGQGTRLTVV.

This chain's CDR3 is CASSARQGNEKLFF. The CDR3 region has the DNA TGTGCCAGCAGCGCCCGTCAGGGGAATGAAAAACTGTTTTTT. V and J are TRBV7-6 and TRBJ1-4, with D maybe TRBD1 (6 bases). Germline CDR1 SGHVS, CDR2 FNYEAQ. Trimming removed 5 bases at V and 5 bases at J, with 12 bases between. CDR3 size: 14 residues. The full variable domain, with the rest looked up from reference TRBV7-6 and TRBJ1-4, is GAGVSQSPRYKVTKRGQDVALRCDPISGHVSLYWYRQALGQGPEFLTYFNYEAQQDKSGLPNDRFSAERPEGSISTLTIQRTEQRDSAMYRCASSARQGNEKLFFGSGTQLSVL.

The genes are TRBV5-4 and TRBJ2-2, with TRBD2 identical over 13 bases. The V gene's germline CDR1 is SGHNT and CDR2 YYREEE (reference sequence). The CDR3 loop spans 14 amino acids. V trimming: 4 bases; J trimming: 9 bases; junction bases outside the gene matches: 3. The CDR3 spells CASSAGLAGRELFF. Here the CDR3 DNA reads TGTGCCAGCAGCGCGGGACTAGCGGGACGGGAGCTGTTTTTT.

This rearrangement joins TRBV28 to TRBJ2-7; TRBD2 matches 14 bases. The V segment lost 5 bases and the J segment 6 bases; nucleotides outside the gene matches: 9. The CDR3 runs 16 residues. Germline V gene data show CDR1 as MDHEN and CDR2 as SYDVKM. The DNA of the CDR3 is TGTGCCAGCAGTCTGGGGACTAGCGGGAGCCTCGGCGAGCAGTACTTC. As protein: CASSLGTSGSLGEQYF.

The rearrangement links TRBV27 to TRBJ1-2; weak D call: TRBD1 (5 bases). The V gene's germline CDR1 is MNHEY and CDR2 SMNVEV (reference sequence). The CDR3 length is 16 residues. The ends were cut back, 6 bases at V and 2 bases at J, with 19 bases in the middle. The CDR3 DNA reads TGTGCCAGCAGCCCCGCCGGAGACAGAGTCAACTATGGCTACACCTTC. It is translated as CASSPAGDRVNYGYTF.

The CDR3 nucleotides read TGTGCCAGCGATGGGGGACAGGGGGCCGCAAAGAACACTGAAGCTTTCTTT. Amino acid sequence: CASDGGQGAAKNTEAFF. The chain joins TRBV9 to TRBJ1-1; 12 positions agree with TRBD1. This CDR3 is 17 amino acids long. The germline V gene encodes CDR1 SGDLS and CDR2 YYNGEE. The V gene end was trimmed by 7 bases and the J gene end by 1 base; junction bases not matched to a gene: 11.